This T cell receptor (beta chain) was recorded in a study of graft-versus-host responses after intestinal transplantation. Study as a whole: After anti-thymocyte globulin induction, recipients took tacrolimus and steroids for 2 to 3 years.

On this clone itself: Its target is not known.

CDR1 and CDR2 (germline): KGHSH, LQKENI. Unmatched junction bases numbered 3, after V lost 0 bases and J lost 6 bases. The CDR3 extends over 15 amino acids. The method was immunoSEQ multiplex PCR; TCRdb's version includes in-frame clones alone and lacks a portion of them. The top ten clones hold roughly 0.37% of a sample with some 81,000 clones, around nine tenths of them seen once. Sequencing used unstimulated CD4+ T cells sorted from spleen or lymph node cells, obtained before intestinal transplant. The genes are TRBV18 and TRBJ1-4; 8 bases are shared with TRBD1. This clonotype originated in a human donor who received an intestinal transplant. CDR3 nucleotide sequence: TGTGCCAGCTCACCACCGGGACAGGCATATGAAAAACTGTTTTTT. Translation gives CASSPPGQAYEKLFF.